Detailed here is one T cell receptor beta chain. No antigen is known for it. CD8 cells classed as naive were CD45RO-negative and positively selected for CCR7, excluding terminally differentiated effector memory CD45RA+ cells. This entry belongs to a study of shared clonotypes between healthy human individuals. The protocol was immunoSEQ multiplex PCR, while the TCRdb copy is restricted to in-frame clones and leaves out a portion. This table has roughly 2.1 million clones, about 93% appearing once. Germline V gene data show CDR1 as SGHTA and CDR2 as FQGNSA. The CDR3 runs 17 residues. Trimming left V 6 bases short and J 0 bases short, with 18 bases between. Study results and caveats: Large sequencing depth failed to make sorted-subset sequencing complete, rarefaction showed. When compared with the clonotypes that were shared by all four sorted-subset donors, the non-shared clonotypes turned out to have lower generation probabilities.

Sequences were obtained from naive CD8+ T cells from PBMCs. J is TRBJ2-1 and V is TRBV7-2; D gene unclear. This clonotype was obtained from a man aged 18 to 29 in good health. Some clones in this sample may be carry-over from other donors' samples. The CDR3 sequence is CASSVRNTPSSYNEQFF. CDR3 nucleotide sequence: TGTGCCAGCAGTGTCAGAAACACTCCCAGCTCCTACAATGAGCAGTTCTTC.